The 18 T cell receptor beta chains given below trace back to one sample, sequenced in a study of T-cell reconstitution after alpha-beta-depleted transplantation in children. TCRbeta library construction was performed incorporating unique molecular identifiers. TCRdb re-called the PCR reads with MiXCR, one entry per CDR3 protein. The sample carries 250,000 to 300,000 distinct CDR3 sequences, about 9.4% recorded once. The starting material was PBMCs, obtained before TCRalphabeta/CD19-depleted stem cell transplant. The receptors here all came from a boy in the first two years of life with acute myeloid leukemia, due to receive a stem cell transplant.

This clonotype is labeled as medium-sized (0.01 to 0.1%). The rearrangement uses TRBV7-9 and TRBJ2-7; D is possibly TRBD1 (5 bases). In germline, CDR1 is SEHNR, CDR2 FQNEAQ (reference sequence). This CDR3 spans 15 amino acids. Trimming took 2 bases from V and 4 from J, leaving 15 bases between them. The CDR3 region has the DNA TGTGCCAGCAGCTTATCGAAGGCAGGGATGTACGAGCAGTACTTC. Translation: CASSLSKAGMYEQYF. The whole variable domain, filled in from reference TRBV7-9 and TRBJ2-7, reads DTGVSQNPRHKITKRGQNVTFRCDPISEHNRLYWYRQTLGQGPEFLTYFQNEAQLEKSRLLSDRFSAERPKGSFSTLEIQRTEQGDSAMYLCASSLSKAGMYEQYFGPGTRLTVT.

The sample holds many counts of this clonotype. This CDR3 reads CASRPGTGDNSPLHF. DNA for the CDR3: TGCGCCAGCAGGCCCGGGACAGGGGATAATTCACCCCTCCACTTT. The V gene is TRBV5-1, the J gene TRBJ1-6; 10 bases are shared with TRBD1. The CDR3 extends over 15 amino acids. V shed 5 bases, J shed 5 bases, and the junction held 4 bases outside the gene matches. CDR1 SGHRS and CDR2 YFSETQ come from the germline V gene.

This clonotype was recorded many times. The rearrangement uses TRBV29-1 and TRBJ2-1, with D tentatively TRBD1 (5 bases). The CDR3 loop spans 14 amino acids. Germline V gene sequence: CDR1 SQVTM, CDR2 ANQGSEA. The V gene lost 4 bases and the J gene lost 0 bases, with 10 bases spanning the gap. CDR3 loop: CSVGDSRSYNEQFF. The CDR3 bases are TGCAGCGTTGGAGACAGCCGCTCCTACAATGAGCAGTTCTTC.

Many counts were recorded for this clonotype. The chain is built from TRBV10-2 and TRBJ2-5; D tentatively reads TRBD1 or TRBD2 (5 bases each). The germline V and J ends were trimmed by 8 bases and 4 bases, with 14 bases remaining between them. This CDR3 has 13 amino acids. The germline V gene has CDR1 WSHSY and CDR2 SAAADI. The CDR3 DNA is TGCGCCAGCTCATGGGGGAGTGGAGAGACCCAGTACTTC. Translation: CASSWGSGETQYF.

The chain has TRBV2 and TRBJ2-5; D is undetermined. CDR1 and CDR2 from the germline V gene are SNHLY and FYNNEI. This CDR3 contains 11 residues. V lost 7 bases and J lost 1, with 4 bases in between. CDR3 in DNA: TGTGCCAGCACGACCCAAGAGACCCAGTACTTC. Encoded protein: CASTTQETQYF.

The chain couples TRBV20-1 to TRBJ2-7; 9 positions agree with TRBD2. The germline CDR1 and CDR2 sequences are DFQATT and SNEGSKA (reference sequence). This CDR3 has 16 residues. V shed 5 bases and J 3 bases; nucleotides not matched to a gene: 14. As DNA, the CDR3 is TGCAGTGCTCCGCCGGGGCGGGGGGGAGGAGGCTACGAGCAGTACTTC. It is translated as CSAPPGRGGGGYEQYF.

The J gene is TRBJ2-1, the V gene TRBV5-5; 11 bases are a match to TRBD2. The CDR3 contains 17 residues. The trim removed 0 bases at V and 6 bases at J, leaving 8 bases unmatched. From germline, CDR1 is SGHKS and CDR2 YYEKEE (reference sequence). The DNA for the CDR3 is TGTGCCAGCAGCTTGGAGAGAGGTAGCGGGAGGGGCAATGAGCAGTTCTTC. Amino acid sequence: CASSLERGSGRGNEQFF.

CDR3: CASSLLGGGDNEQFF. DNA for the CDR3: TGTGCCAGCAGCTTATTGGGCGGGGGGGACAATGAGCAGTTCTTC. The chain is built from TRBV7-3 and TRBJ2-1; 9 bases match TRBD2. Trimming removed 2 bases from V and 5 bases from J; junction bases left unmatched: 4. Germline CDR1 reads SGHTA; CDR2 reads FQGTGA. This CDR3 has 15 residues.

The sample holds many counts of this clonotype. The CDR3 is CASSRTGTNTEAFF. CDR3 in DNA: TGTGCCAGCAGTCGGACAGGGACGAACACTGAAGCTTTCTTT. This chain links TRBV28 with TRBJ1-1, with TRBD1 identical over 8 bases. J was trimmed by 1 base and V by 5 bases; bases with no gene match: 3. The CDR3 totals 14 residues. Germline CDR1 is MDHEN and CDR2 is SYDVKM.

This clonotype has just one count. Given a much more abundant clone one base away, this may be a read error. This CDR3 reads CAIRGTGAAKEKLFF. The CDR3 bases are TGTGCCATCAGGGGGACAGGGGCGGCCAAGGAAAAACTGTTTTTT. This sequence joins TRBV10-3 and TRBJ1-4; 10 nucleotides line up with TRBD1. J was trimmed by 8 bases and V by 6 bases; bases with no gene match: 9. Germline CDR1 ENHRY, CDR2 SYGVKD. The CDR3 consists of 15 residues.

In this sample, this clonotype turned up a few times. The gene calls are TRBV6-1 and TRBJ2-7; TRBD2 matches at 9 bases. The CDR3 has 14 amino acids. The germline gives CDR1 MNHNS, CDR2 SASEGT. The V and J ends lost 6 bases and 2 bases, in that order; junction bases with no gene match: 5. CDR3 in DNA: TGTGCCAGCAGGGTGGGACTAGCACCCTACGAGCAGTACTTC. The encoded protein is CASRVGLAPYEQYF.

The CDR3 nucleotides read TGTGCCAGCAGATTTGGTGGGCCTGGGGAGACCCAGTACTTC. This gives the protein CASRFGGPGETQYF. The chain recombines TRBV5-5 with TRBJ2-5; D call uncertain. CDR1 and CDR2 from the germline V gene are SGHKS and YYEKEE (reference sequence). This CDR3 is 14 amino acids long. The V and J ends lost 5 bases and 5 bases respectively, with 16 bases between them.

At least ten counts were recorded for this clonotype. The chain is built from TRBV21-1 and TRBJ2-3; TRBD1, the table's D call, was not compared with the DNA. TRBV21-1 constitutes a pseudogene. The CDR3 has 14 residues. CDR3 nucleotide sequence: TGTGCCAGCAGCAAGATAGGGACCACAGATACGCAGTATTTT. Protein: CASSKIGTTDTQYF.

This clonotype has just a few counts. The chain recombines TRBV7-2 with TRBJ2-5, with TRBD2 identical over 7 bases. The CDR3 contains 15 residues. V was pared by 5 bases and J by 5 bases, with 11 bases of the junction left unmatched. The germline gives CDR1 SGHTA, CDR2 FQGNSA. The CDR3 sequence: CASSKRTRAVETQYF. DNA for the CDR3: TGTGCCAGCAGCAAAAGGACTAGGGCTGTTGAGACCCAGTACTTC.

This clonotype was detected ten times or more. The chain combines TRBV10-3 with TRBJ1-2; a weak D match, TRBD1 (6 bases). V was clipped by 0 bases and J by 4 bases, with 15 bases between them. There are 16 residues in the CDR3. Germline V gene sequence: CDR1 ENHRY, CDR2 SYGVKD. CDR3 nucleotide sequence: TGTGCCATCAGTGAGTCTCCCACTGGACAGAGCTATGGCTACACCTTC. Its translation is CAISESPTGQSYGYTF.

This clonotype has ten or more counts. V is TRBV12-3 or TRBV12-4 and J is TRBJ2-5, with D maybe TRBD2 (5 bases). This CDR3 contains 16 residues. The ends were cut back, 5 bases at V and 2 bases at J, with 18 bases in the middle. The CDR3, as DNA: TGTGCCAGCAGTCCCCTAGGGTTGAGGGATCAAGAGACCCAGTACTTC. The encoded protein is CASSPLGLRDQETQYF.

This clonotype was counted ten times or more. V gene TRBV10-3 combines with J gene TRBJ2-7; TRBD2 agrees at 14 bases. The ends lost 5 bases at V and 2 bases at J; junction bases unmatched: 2. Germline V CDR1 and CDR2: ENHRY, SYGVKD. The CDR3 spans 15 residues. The CDR3 here is CAISWTSGGTYEQYF. Written as DNA, the CDR3 is TGTGCCATCAGTTGGACTAGCGGGGGGACCTACGAGCAGTACTTC.

This clonotype has a handful of counts. The V and J genes are TRBV18 and TRBJ2-3; D is tentatively TRBD1 or TRBD2 (5 bases each). V lost 4 bases to trimming and J lost 9 bases, with 11 bases between them. The CDR3 totals 12 residues. Germline CDR1 and CDR2: KGHSH and LQKENI. This CDR3 is CASSQGPWTQYF. The CDR3 nucleotides are TGTGCCAGCTCACAGGGACCCTGGACGCAGTATTTT.